Reported below is one T cell receptor beta chain. Its cognate antigen is unknown. This record belongs to a study of T cell repertoires in cytomegalovirus infection. Study-wide background: CMV infection plus the matching HLA type was flagged by public TCR beta signatures.

Study-level findings and limits: Ex vivo, HLA-C-restricted CMV-specific TCR beta clonotypes prevailed over the rest of the response.

TCRdb redid the calling of the reads with MiXCR, one entry per CDR3 protein. The data show about 900,000 distinct CDR3 sequences, with about 33% seen just once and roughly an eighth held by the top ten. The germline V gene has CDR1 LNHDA and CDR2 SQIVND (reference sequence). CDR3 length: 16 residues. Trimming took off 4 bases at V and 0 bases at J, with 13 bases between the two ends. The source is a human donor in good health (CMV status not recorded). Some clones in this sample may be carry-over from other donors' samples. V gene TRBV19 combines with J gene TRBJ1-3, with D perhaps matching TRBD1 (5 bases). Material: cultured CD8+ T cells from PBMCs, obtained from culture after CMV antigen stimulation. DNA of the CDR3: TGTGCCAGTAGTAAGGGACCCGAACACTCTGGAAACACCATATATTTT. Translated: CASSKGPEHSGNTIYF.